Below, 17 T cell receptor beta chains from the same sample are listed, as sequenced in a study of CD8 T cells in Susac syndrome. RNA in amounts of about 0.45 to 1 ug was reverse transcribed with random hexamers. TCRdb re-called the immunoSEQ multiplex PCR reads with MiXCR, one entry per CDR3 protein. The sample lists 180,000 or so distinct CDR3 sequences, approximately 96% occurring once. Sequenced sample: CD4+ T cells from PBMCs. The receptor source for this set is a human donor with multiple sclerosis.

In its sample, this clonotype was seen a few times. The V gene is TRBV6-2 or TRBV6-3, the J gene TRBJ1-2, with D hard to call. The CDR3 covers 12 residues. Trimming took 0 bases from V and 6 from J, leaving 5 bases between them. Germline V gene sequence: CDR1 MNHEY, CDR2 SVGEGT. This CDR3 reads CASSYSGNGYTF. The CDR3 DNA follows: TGTGCCAGCAGTTACTCCGGGAATGGCTACACCTTC.

The chain has TRBV28 and TRBJ2-4; TRBD2 might be the D (5 bases). The CDR3 length is 16 residues. V dropped 6 bases and J dropped 8 bases, with 23 bases sitting between them. The germline gives CDR1 MDHEN, CDR2 SYDVKM. The CDR3 spells CASSSRRGLTRDIQYF. Written as DNA, the CDR3 is TGTGCCAGCAGCTCCCGCCGGGGATTAACTCGGGACATTCAGTACTTC.

The chain has TRBV18 and TRBJ1-1; D remains ambiguous. V lost 4 bases and J lost 3, with 15 bases in between. This CDR3 region has 15 residues. Germline-derived CDR1 and CDR2 are KGHSH and LQKENI. CDR3 in amino acids: CASSLVGGADTEAFF. For the CDR3, the DNA is TGTGCCAGCTCACTTGTAGGAGGAGCAGACACTGAAGCTTTCTTT. Full variable domain (missing parts from reference TRBV18 and TRBJ1-1): NAGVMQNPRHLVRRRGQEARLRCSPMKGHSHVYWYRQLPEEGLKFMVYLQKENIIDESGMPKERFSAEFPKEGPSILRIQQVVRGDSAAYFCASSLVGGADTEAFFGQGTRLTVV.

The chain has TRBV20-1 and TRBJ1-5; TRBD1 matches at 9 bases. This CDR3 is 15 amino acids long. The junction had 7 bases not matched to a gene; V was cut back by 3 bases and J by 4 bases. Per germline, CDR1 DFQATT and CDR2 SNEGSKA (reference sequence). Here the CDR3 DNA reads TGCAGTGCTAGGCCCGGGACAGGGAGGAATCAGCCCCAGCATTTT. Amino acids: CSARPGTGRNQPQHF.

This clonotype was detected only once. The chain carries TRBV20-1 and TRBJ1-1; no clear D gene. Germline values: CDR1 DFQATT, CDR2 SNEGSKA (reference sequence). The germline V and J ends were trimmed by 5 bases and 4 bases, with 11 bases remaining between them. The CDR3 has 12 amino acids. CDR3 sequence reads: CSAVGSLTEAFF. The DNA for the CDR3 is TGCAGTGCTGTAGGGTCCCTCACTGAAGCTTTCTTT.

This clonotype appeared a single time. The chain has TRBV20-1 and TRBJ2-3, with D perhaps TRBD1 (7 bases). Trimming cost V 2 bases and J 6 bases, with 12 bases left between them. The V gene's germline CDR1 is DFQATT and CDR2 SNEGSKA (reference sequence). The CDR3 is 13 amino acids. CDR3 region: CSARPPGGDTQYF. As DNA, the CDR3 is TGCAGTGCTAGACCACCAGGGGGGGATACGCAGTATTTT.

The chain uses TRBV15 and TRBJ2-7; possibly TRBD1 for D (6 bases). CDR1 is LNHNV and CDR2 is YYDKDF in the germline V gene (reference sequence). V was shortened by 8 bases and J by 3 bases, with 14 bases between the two germline ends. The CDR3 is 13 residues long. This chain's CDR3 is CATRPRGVYEQYF. The CDR3 DNA is TGTGCCACCCGACCCAGGGGTGTCTACGAGCAGTACTTC.

The chain is built from TRBV18 and TRBJ2-7; the D gene is possibly TRBD1 (5 bases). Germline V lookup: CDR1 KGHSH, CDR2 LQKENI. Trimming cost V 2 bases and J 4 bases, with 21 bases left between them. The CDR3 has 17 amino acids. As DNA, the CDR3 is TGTGCCAGCTCACCAGGGGCCTCTGGGCATTCCATGTACGAGCAGTACTTC. Translated: CASSPGASGHSMYEQYF.

The rearrangement uses TRBV27 and TRBJ2-7; D possibly uses TRBD1 or TRBD2 (5 bases each). CDR1 is MNHEY, CDR2 SMNVEV, per germline (reference sequence). The CDR3 is 12 amino acids. Trimming stripped 8 bases from V and 4 bases from J, with 12 bases between. CDR3 loop: CASSTWGYEQYF. The DNA of the CDR3 is TGTGCCAGCTCAACGTGGGGGTACGAGCAGTACTTC.

The chain is built from TRBV20-1 and TRBJ2-1; 7 bases are a match to TRBD1. After removal of 3 bases from V and 4 bases from J, the junction contained 3 bases not matched to a gene. The CDR3 is 13 residues long. Germline V gives CDR1 DFQATT, CDR2 SNEGSKA (reference sequence). CDR3 residues: CSASLGQYNEQFF. CDR3 nucleotides: TGCAGTGCTAGTTTGGGACAGTACAATGAGCAGTTCTTC.

This chain joins TRBV20-1 and TRBJ1-2; 7 bases fit TRBD1. The ends lost 0 bases at V and 6 bases at J; junction bases unmatched: 10. The CDR3 runs 15 residues. CDR1 is DFQATT and CDR2 is SNEGSKA in the germline V gene (reference sequence). This CDR3 reads CSARDNRIRGNGYTF. For the CDR3, the DNA is TGCAGTGCTAGAGATAACCGAATCAGGGGGAATGGCTACACCTTC.

The chain carries TRBV6-6 and TRBJ1-1; the D is unclear. Germline lookup yields CDR1 MNHNY and CDR2 SVGAGI (reference sequence). V dropped 0 bases and J dropped 0 bases, with 5 bases sitting between them. The CDR3 contains 14 residues. The CDR3 nucleotides read TGTGCCAGCAGTTACTCAAGGTTGAACACTGAAGCTTTCTTT. Translated, it gives CASSYSRLNTEAFF.

The rearrangement joins TRBV4-2 to TRBJ2-1; the match to TRBD2 covers 8 bases. The CDR3 has 17 residues. With V trimmed by 4 bases and J by 1 base, 9 bases remained unmatched. Germline V lookup: CDR1 LGHNA, CDR2 YNFKEQ. The CDR3 sequence: CASSPSGGGRSYNEQFF. Here the CDR3 DNA reads TGTGCCAGCAGCCCGAGCGGGGGCGGTAGGTCCTACAATGAGCAGTTCTTC.

The rearrangement links TRBV7-9 to TRBJ1-1; D uncertain. The CDR3 sequence is 14 residues long. The germline V and J ends were trimmed by 0 bases and 7 bases, with 12 bases remaining between them. Germline V gene data show CDR1 as SEHNR and CDR2 as FQNEAQ (reference sequence). CDR3 nucleotides: TGTGCCAGCAGCTTAGCAGGGCCGAGAGGTGAAGCTTTCTTT. Protein: CASSLAGPRGEAFF.

This chain connects TRBV20-1 to TRBJ2-1; D possibly matches TRBD1 or TRBD2 (5 bases each). The germline V and J ends were trimmed by 4 bases and 4 bases, with 14 bases remaining between them. The CDR3 extends over 14 amino acids. Per the germline V gene, CDR1 is DFQATT and CDR2 is SNEGSKA (reference sequence). The CDR3 DNA is TGCAGTGCTATGGGGGATGGTGCATACAATGAGCAGTTCTTC. Amino acids: CSAMGDGAYNEQFF.

This chain uses TRBV5-1 with TRBJ1-3, with a possible D match to TRBD1 (5 bases). Per germline, CDR1 SGHRS and CDR2 YFSETQ. V gave up 0 bases and J gave up 0 bases, with 13 bases separating them. The CDR3 is 17 residues long. The CDR3 DNA reads as TGCGCCAGCAGCTTGGGAGACAGAGATCTCTCTGGAAACACCATATATTTT. Translated: CASSLGDRDLSGNTIYF.

The chain recombines TRBV28 with TRBJ2-7, with D unresolved. The CDR3 contains 13 residues. Germline values: CDR1 MDHEN, CDR2 SYDVKM. The V end lost 6 bases, the J end lost 4 bases, and 13 bases lay between the germline ends. The CDR3 protein is CASSYGPIYEQYF. CDR3 coding DNA: TGTGCCAGCAGCTACGGACCAATTTACGAGCAGTACTTC.